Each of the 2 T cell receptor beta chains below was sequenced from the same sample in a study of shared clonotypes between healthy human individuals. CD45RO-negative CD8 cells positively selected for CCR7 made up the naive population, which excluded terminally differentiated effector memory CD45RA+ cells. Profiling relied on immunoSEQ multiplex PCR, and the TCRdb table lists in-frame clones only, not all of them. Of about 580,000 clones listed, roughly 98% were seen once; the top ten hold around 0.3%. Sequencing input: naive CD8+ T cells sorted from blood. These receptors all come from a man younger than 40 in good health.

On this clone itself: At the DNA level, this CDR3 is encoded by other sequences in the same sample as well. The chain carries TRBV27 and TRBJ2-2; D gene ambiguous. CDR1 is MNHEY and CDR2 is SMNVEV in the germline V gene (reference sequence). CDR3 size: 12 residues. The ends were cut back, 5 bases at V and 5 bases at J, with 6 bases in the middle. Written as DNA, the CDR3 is TGTGCCAGCAGTCCTCTTACCGGGGAGCTGTTTTTT. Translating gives CASSPLTGELFF.

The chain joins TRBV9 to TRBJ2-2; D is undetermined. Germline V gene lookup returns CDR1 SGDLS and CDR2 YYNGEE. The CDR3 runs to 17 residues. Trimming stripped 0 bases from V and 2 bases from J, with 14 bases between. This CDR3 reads CASSVVGPAINTGELFF. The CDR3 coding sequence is TGTGCCAGCAGCGTAGTAGGCCCAGCTATAAACACCGGGGAGCTGTTTTTT.